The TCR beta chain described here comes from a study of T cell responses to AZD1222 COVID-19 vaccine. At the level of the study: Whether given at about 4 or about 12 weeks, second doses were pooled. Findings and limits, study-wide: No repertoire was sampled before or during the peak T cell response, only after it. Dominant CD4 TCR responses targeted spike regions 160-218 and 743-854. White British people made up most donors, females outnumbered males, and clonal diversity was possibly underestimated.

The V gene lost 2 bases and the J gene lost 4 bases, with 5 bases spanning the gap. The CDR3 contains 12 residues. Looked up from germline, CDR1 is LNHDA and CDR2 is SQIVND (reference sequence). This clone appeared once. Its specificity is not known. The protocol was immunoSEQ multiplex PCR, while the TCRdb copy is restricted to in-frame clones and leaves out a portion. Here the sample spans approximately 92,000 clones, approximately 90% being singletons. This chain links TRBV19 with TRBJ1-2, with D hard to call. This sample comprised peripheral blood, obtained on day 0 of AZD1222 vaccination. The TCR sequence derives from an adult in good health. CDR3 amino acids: CASSIIPYGYTF. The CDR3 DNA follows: TGTGCCAGTAGTATAATCCCCTATGGCTACACCTTC.